These 13 T cell receptor beta chains were all obtained from the same sample, sequenced in a study of neoadjuvant nivolumab and ipilimumab in lung cancer. Profiling relied on immunoSEQ multiplex PCR, and the TCRdb table lists in-frame clones only, not all of them. The table includes tens of thousands of clones, 75% to 95% detected once. This specimen was peripheral blood, taken after neoadjuvant nivolumab, alone or with ipilimumab, at or shortly before surgery. The receptors stem from an adult with non-small cell lung cancer.

The J gene is TRBJ1-3, the V gene TRBV5-6; weak D call: TRBD1 (5 bases). V was trimmed by 4 bases and J by 8 bases, leaving 16 bases between them. CDR3 length equals 14 residues. CDR1 is SGHDT, CDR2 YYEEEE, per germline. CDR3 region: CASSPGIPGDTIYF. Here the CDR3 DNA reads TGTGCCAGCAGCCCCGGAATTCCGGGGGACACCATATATTTT.

The CDR3 region is CASSPLGGLKEQPQHF. CDR3 DNA: TGTGCCAGCAGTCCCCTTGGGGGGCTTAAGGAACAGCCCCAGCATTTT. This chain links TRBV28 with TRBJ1-5, with D perhaps TRBD1 (6 bases). V dropped 5 bases and J dropped 7 bases, with 21 bases sitting between them. Germline-derived CDR1 and CDR2 are MDHEN and SYDVKM. The length of the CDR3 is 16 residues.

The chain uses TRBV5-1 and TRBJ1-4, with D hard to call. Germline CDR1 is SGHRS and CDR2 is YFSETQ. CDR3 length: 16 residues. V gave up 0 bases and J gave up 1 base, with 10 bases separating them. CDR3 DNA: TGCGCCAGCAGCTTGGCGGGAAGGTTAACTAATGAAAAACTGTTTTTT. Translated, it gives CASSLAGRLTNEKLFF.

The V gene is TRBV7-3, the J gene TRBJ2-5, with TRBD2 matching 8 bases. The junction had 7 bases not matched to a gene; V was cut back by 3 bases and J by 4 bases. CDR1 is SGHTA, CDR2 FQGTGA, per germline. This CDR3 has 15 residues. Here the CDR3 DNA reads TGTGCCAGCAGCTTTTTCGGGGGGGCCGGAGAGACCCAGTACTTC. It specifies CASSFFGGAGETQYF.

V is TRBV15 and J is TRBJ2-7; D may be TRBD2 (6 bases). The CDR3 spans 13 residues. CDR1 is LNHNV and CDR2 is YYDKDF in the germline V gene (reference sequence). V shed 7 bases and J shed 2 bases, with 12 bases lying between them. In DNA, the CDR3 is TGTGCCACCACGACGGACTACACCTACGAGCAGTACTTC. Its translation: CATTTDYTYEQYF.

The chain links TRBV6-5 to TRBJ1-6; D gene ambiguous. Between the trimmed V and J ends, which lost 0 bases and 10 bases, there was a span of 10 bases. This CDR3 has 14 amino acids. Germline loops: CDR1 MNHEY, CDR2 SVGAGI. CDR3 sequence (DNA): TGTGCCAGCAGTTACTCACTCTCCCGATCACCCCTCCACTTT. This encodes CASSYSLSRSPLHF.

This chain links TRBV5-5 with TRBJ2-1, with D perhaps matching TRBD2 (7 bases). Trimming pared 7 bases from V and 5 bases from J, leaving 19 bases between. Germline V gene lookup returns CDR1 SGHKS and CDR2 YYEKEE (reference sequence). There are 15 residues in the CDR3. The CDR3 nucleotides read TGTGCCAGCGGACTCGGGGCCGGGGGGCACAATGAGCAGTTCTTC. It translates to CASGLGAGGHNEQFF.

The gene calls are TRBV6-5 and TRBJ2-3, with 8 bases fitting TRBD2. Germline CDR1 is MNHEY and CDR2 is SVGAGI. CDR3 length equals 16 residues. V lost 0 bases and J lost 5; bases outside the gene matches: 7. This CDR3 reads CASSYSLAGGEDTQYF. CDR3 coding DNA: TGTGCCAGCAGTTACTCGTTGGCGGGGGGTGAAGATACGCAGTATTTT.

The CDR3 DNA sequence: TGCAGCGCCCGGGACATCCAAAACTATGGCTACACCTTC. Encoded protein: CSARDIQNYGYTF. The chain carries TRBV29-1 and TRBJ1-2; possible D gene TRBD1, 6 bases. This CDR3 contains 13 residues. V was trimmed by 7 bases and J by 2 bases, leaving 14 bases between them. Germline V gene sequence: CDR1 SQVTM, CDR2 ANQGSEA.

This clone appeared once. V and J are TRBV6-1 and TRBJ1-5, with D maybe TRBD1 (5 bases). The V gene's germline CDR1 is MNHNS and CDR2 SASEGT. V lost 0 bases to trimming and J lost 7 bases, with 19 bases between them. The CDR3 is 17 residues long. The CDR3 DNA follows: TGTGCCAGCAGTGAAGCTCAATTCGGGACTACGCCCCAGCCCCAGCATTTT. It encodes CASSEAQFGTTPQPQHF.

In its sample, this clone was seen once. J is TRBJ2-7 and V is TRBV4-2; the match to TRBD1 covers 7 bases. J was trimmed by 9 bases and V by 4 bases; bases with no gene match: 15. Per the germline V gene, CDR1 is LGHNA and CDR2 is YNFKEQ. The CDR3 runs to 15 residues. CDR3: CASSPPDRPEGVQYF. The CDR3 nucleotides are TGTGCCAGCAGCCCCCCGGACAGGCCCGAAGGTGTGCAGTACTTC.

The genes are TRBV7-2 and TRBJ2-5; 10 bases line up with TRBD1. With V trimmed by 6 bases and J by 4 bases, 5 bases remained unmatched. Germline V gene data show CDR1 as SGHTA and CDR2 as FQGNSA. The CDR3 has 14 amino acids. The CDR3 coding sequence is TGTGCCAGCAGAATAGGACAGGGGGGAGAGACCCAGTACTTC. This codes for CASRIGQGGETQYF.

CDR3 bases: TGTGCCAGTGACCGGGACGGATTAAACACCGGGGAGCTGTTTTTT. Protein: CASDRDGLNTGELFF. The rearrangement links TRBV7-9 to TRBJ2-2, with D perhaps assigned TRBD1 or TRBD2 (5 bases each). This CDR3 is built from 15 residues. Germline V gene sequence: CDR1 SEHNR, CDR2 FQNEAQ (reference sequence). V was trimmed by 9 bases and J by 2 bases, leaving 16 bases between them.